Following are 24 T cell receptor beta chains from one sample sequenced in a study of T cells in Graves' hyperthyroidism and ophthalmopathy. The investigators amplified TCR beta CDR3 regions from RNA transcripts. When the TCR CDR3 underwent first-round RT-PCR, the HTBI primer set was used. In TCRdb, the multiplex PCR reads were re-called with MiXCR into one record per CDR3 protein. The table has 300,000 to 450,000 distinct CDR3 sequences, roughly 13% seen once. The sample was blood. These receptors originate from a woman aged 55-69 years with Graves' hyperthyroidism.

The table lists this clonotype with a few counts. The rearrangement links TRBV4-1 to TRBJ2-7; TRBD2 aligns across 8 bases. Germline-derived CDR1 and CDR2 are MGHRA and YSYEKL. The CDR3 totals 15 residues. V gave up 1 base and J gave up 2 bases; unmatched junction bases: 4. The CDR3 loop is CASSQGIAGTYEQYF. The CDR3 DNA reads TGCGCCAGCAGCCAAGGGATAGCGGGGACCTACGAGCAGTACTTC.

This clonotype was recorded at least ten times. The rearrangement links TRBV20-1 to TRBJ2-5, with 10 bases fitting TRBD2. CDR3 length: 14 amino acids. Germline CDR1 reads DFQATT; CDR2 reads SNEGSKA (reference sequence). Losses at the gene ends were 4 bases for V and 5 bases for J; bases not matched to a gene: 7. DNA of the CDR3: TGCAGTGCTAACAGCGGGAGGGCCCTGGAGACCCAGTACTTC. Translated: CSANSGRALETQYF.

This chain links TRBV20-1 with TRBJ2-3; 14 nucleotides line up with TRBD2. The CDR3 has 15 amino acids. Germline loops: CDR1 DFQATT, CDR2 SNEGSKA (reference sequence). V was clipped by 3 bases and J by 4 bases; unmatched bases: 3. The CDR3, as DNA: TGCAGTGCTAGGCCGGGACTAGCGGGAGCAGATACGCAGTATTTT. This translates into CSARPGLAGADTQYF.

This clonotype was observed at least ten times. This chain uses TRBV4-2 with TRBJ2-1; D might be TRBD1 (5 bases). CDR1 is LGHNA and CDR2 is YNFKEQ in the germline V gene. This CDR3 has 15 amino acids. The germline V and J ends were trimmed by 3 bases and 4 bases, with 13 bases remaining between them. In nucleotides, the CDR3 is TGTGCCAGCAGCCAGGGGCGGCTGGGGTACAATGAGCAGTTCTTC. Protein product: CASSQGRLGYNEQFF.

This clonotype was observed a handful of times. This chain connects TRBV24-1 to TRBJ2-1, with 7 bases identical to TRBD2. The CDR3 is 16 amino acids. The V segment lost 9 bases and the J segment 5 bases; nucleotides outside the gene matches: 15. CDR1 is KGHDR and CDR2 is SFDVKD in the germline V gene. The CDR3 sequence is CATALSAGAWNNEQFF. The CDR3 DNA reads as TGTGCCACCGCGCTCTCTGCGGGAGCCTGGAACAATGAGCAGTTCTTC.

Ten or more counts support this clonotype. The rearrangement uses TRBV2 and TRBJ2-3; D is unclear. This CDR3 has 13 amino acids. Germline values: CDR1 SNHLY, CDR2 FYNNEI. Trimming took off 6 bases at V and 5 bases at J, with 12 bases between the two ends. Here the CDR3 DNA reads TGTGCCAGCAGAATGAAAATAGGAGATACGCAGTATTTT. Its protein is CASRMKIGDTQYF.

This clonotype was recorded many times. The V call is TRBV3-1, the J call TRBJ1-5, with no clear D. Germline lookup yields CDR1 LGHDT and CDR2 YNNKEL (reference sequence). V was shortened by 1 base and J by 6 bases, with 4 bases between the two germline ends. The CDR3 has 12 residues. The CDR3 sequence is CASSQAGQPQHF. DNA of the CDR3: TGTGCCAGCAGCCAAGCCGGTCAGCCCCAGCATTTT.

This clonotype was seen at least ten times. The CDR3 protein is CSATENNQPQHF. DNA of the CDR3: TGCAGTGCTACGGAGAACAATCAGCCCCAGCATTTT. The chain is built from TRBV20-1 and TRBJ1-5; D is unresolved. V lost 4 bases, J lost 3 bases, and 7 bases lay in between. The CDR3 spans 12 residues. CDR1 is DFQATT and CDR2 is SNEGSKA in the germline V gene (reference sequence).

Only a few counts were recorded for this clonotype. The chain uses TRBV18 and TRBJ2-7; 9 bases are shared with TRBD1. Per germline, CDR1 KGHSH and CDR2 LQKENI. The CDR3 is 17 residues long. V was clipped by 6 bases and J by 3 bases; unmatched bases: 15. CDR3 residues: CASSYATTGTGSYEQYF. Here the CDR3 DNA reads TGTGCCAGCTCCTACGCGACCACCGGGACAGGGAGCTACGAGCAGTACTTC.

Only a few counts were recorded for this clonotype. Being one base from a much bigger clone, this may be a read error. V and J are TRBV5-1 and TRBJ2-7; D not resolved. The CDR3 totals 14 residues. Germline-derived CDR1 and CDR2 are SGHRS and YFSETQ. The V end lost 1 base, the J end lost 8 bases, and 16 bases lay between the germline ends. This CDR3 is CASSLRPGSCKQYF. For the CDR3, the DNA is TGCGCCAGCAGCTTGAGGCCAGGATCTTGCAAGCAGTACTTC.

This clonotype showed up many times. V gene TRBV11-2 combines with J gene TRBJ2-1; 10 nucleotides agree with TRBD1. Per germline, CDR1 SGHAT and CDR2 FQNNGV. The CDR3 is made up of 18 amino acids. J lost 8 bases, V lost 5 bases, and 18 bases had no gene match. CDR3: CASSPVRRDRGSGYEQFF. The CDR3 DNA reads TGTGCCAGCAGCCCAGTAAGGAGGGACAGGGGATCTGGCTATGAGCAGTTCTTC.

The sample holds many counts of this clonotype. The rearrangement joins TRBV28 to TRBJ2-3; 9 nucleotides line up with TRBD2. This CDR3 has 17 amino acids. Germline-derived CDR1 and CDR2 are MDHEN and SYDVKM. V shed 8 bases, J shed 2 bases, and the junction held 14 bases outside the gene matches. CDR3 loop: CASPKGGGREYTDTQYF. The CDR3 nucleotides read TGTGCCAGCCCGAAAGGAGGCGGGAGGGAGTACACAGATACGCAGTATTTT. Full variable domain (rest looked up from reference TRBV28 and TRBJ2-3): DVKVTQSSRYLVKRTGEKVFLECVQDMDHENMFWYRQDPGLGLRLIYFSYDVKMKEKGDIPEGYSVSREKKERFSLILESASTNQTSMYLCASPKGGGREYTDTQYFGPGTRLTVL.

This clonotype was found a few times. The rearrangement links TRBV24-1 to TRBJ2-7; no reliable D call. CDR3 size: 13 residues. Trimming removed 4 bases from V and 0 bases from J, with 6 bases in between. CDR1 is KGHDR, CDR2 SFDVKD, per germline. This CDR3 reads CATSEQYSYEQYF. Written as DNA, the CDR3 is TGTGCCACCAGTGAACAGTACTCCTACGAGCAGTACTTC.

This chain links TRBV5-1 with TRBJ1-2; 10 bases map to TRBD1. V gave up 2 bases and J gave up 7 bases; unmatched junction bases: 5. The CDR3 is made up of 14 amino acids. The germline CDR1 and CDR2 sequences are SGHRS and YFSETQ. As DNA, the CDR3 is TGCGCCAGCAGCTTTCTGGACAGGGGGTCTGGCTACACCTTC. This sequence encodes CASSFLDRGSGYTF.

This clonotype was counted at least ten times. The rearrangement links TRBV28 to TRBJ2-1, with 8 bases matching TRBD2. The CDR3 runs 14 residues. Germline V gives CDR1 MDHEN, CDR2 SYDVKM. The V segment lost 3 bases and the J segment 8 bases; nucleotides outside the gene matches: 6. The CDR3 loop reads CASSFRAGEDEQFF. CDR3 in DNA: TGTGCCAGCAGTTTTCGAGCGGGAGAAGATGAGCAGTTCTTC.

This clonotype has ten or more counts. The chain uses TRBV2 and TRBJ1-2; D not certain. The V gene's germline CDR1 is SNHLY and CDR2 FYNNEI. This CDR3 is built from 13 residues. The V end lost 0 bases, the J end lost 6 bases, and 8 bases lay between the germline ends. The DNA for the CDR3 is TGTGCCAGCAGTGAAGCGCCTAGGCATGGCTACACCTTC. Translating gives CASSEAPRHGYTF.

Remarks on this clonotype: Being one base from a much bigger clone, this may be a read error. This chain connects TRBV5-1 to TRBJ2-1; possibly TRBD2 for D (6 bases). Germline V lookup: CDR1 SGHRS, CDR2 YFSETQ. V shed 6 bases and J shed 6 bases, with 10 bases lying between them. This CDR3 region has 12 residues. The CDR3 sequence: CASNRRGNEQFF. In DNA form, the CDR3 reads TGCGCCAGCAATCGGCGGGGCAATGAGCAGTTCTTC.

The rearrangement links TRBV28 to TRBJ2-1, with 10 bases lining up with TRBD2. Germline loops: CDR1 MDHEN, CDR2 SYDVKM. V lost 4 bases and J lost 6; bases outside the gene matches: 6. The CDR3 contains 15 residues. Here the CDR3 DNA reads TGTGCCAGCAGTTATGGGACTAGCGTCATCAATGAGCAGTTCTTC. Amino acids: CASSYGTSVINEQFF.

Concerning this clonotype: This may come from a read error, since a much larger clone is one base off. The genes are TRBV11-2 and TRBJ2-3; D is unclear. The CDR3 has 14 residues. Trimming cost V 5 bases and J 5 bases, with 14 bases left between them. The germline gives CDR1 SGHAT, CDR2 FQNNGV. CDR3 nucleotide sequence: TGTGCCAGCAGCGCGATACTCGGACGAGATACGCAGTATTTT. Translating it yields CASSAILGRDTQYF.

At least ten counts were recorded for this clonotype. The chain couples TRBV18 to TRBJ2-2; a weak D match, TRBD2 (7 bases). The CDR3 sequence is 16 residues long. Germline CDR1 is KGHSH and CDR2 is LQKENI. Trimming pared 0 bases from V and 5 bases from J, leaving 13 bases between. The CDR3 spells CASSPPGGRQTGELFF. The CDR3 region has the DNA TGTGCCAGCTCACCACCGGGGGGGCGACAGACCGGGGAGCTGTTTTTT.

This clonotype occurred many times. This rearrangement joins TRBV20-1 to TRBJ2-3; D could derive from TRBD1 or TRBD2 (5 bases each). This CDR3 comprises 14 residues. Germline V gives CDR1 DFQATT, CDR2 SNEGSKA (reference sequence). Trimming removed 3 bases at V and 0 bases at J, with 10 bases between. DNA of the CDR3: TGCAGTGCTAGTGGGGCGGGTAGCACAGATACGCAGTATTTT. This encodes CSASGAGSTDTQYF.

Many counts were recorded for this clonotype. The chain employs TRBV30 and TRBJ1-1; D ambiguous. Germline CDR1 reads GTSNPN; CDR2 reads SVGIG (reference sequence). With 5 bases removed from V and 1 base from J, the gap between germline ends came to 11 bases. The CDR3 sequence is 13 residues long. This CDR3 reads CAWRAGRNTEAFF. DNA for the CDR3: TGTGCCTGGCGGGCAGGCAGGAACACTGAAGCTTTCTTT.

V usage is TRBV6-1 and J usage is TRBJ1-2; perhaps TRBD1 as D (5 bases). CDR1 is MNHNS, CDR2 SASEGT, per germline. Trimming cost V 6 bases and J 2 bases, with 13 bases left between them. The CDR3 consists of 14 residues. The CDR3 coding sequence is TGTGCCAGCAGAGGGACCGAAGGGAACTATGGCTACACCTTC. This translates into CASRGTEGNYGYTF.

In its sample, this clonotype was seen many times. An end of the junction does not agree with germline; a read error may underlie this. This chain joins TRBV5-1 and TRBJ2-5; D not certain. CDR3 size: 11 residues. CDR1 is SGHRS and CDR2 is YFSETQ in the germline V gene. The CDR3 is CASSLDETQYF. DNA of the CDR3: TGTGCCAGCAGCTTGGATGAGACCCAGTACTTC.